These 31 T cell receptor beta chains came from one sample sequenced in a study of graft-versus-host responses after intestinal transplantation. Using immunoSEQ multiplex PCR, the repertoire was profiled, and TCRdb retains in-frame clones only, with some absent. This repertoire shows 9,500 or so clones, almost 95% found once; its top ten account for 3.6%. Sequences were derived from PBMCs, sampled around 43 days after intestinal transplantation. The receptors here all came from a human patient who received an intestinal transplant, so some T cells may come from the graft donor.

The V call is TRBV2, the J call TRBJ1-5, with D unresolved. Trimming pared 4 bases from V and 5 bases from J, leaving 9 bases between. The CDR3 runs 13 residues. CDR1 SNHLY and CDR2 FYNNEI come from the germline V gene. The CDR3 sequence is CASSGWSDQPQHF. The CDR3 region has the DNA TGTGCCAGCAGTGGGTGGTCGGATCAGCCCCAGCATTTT.

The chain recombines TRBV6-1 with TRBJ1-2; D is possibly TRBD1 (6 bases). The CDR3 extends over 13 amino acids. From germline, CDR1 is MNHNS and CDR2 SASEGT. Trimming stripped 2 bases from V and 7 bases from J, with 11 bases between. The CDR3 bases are TGTGCCAGCAGTGAATGGACAGCAAGTGGCTACACCTTC. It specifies CASSEWTASGYTF.

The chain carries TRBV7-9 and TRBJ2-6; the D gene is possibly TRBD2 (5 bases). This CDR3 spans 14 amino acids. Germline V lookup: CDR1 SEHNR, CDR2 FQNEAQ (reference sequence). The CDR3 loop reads CVGVPSSGANVLTF. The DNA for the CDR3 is TGTGTCGGGGTCCCTTCCTCTGGGGCCAACGTCCTGACTTTC.

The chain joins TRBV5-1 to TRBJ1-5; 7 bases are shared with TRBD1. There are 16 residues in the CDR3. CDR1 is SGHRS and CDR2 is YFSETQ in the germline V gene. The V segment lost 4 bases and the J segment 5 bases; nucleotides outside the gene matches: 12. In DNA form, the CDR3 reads TGCGCCAGCAGCCCATACCCCGGGACAGAATATCAGCCCCAGCATTTT. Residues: CASSPYPGTEYQPQHF. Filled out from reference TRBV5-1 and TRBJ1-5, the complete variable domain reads KAGVTQTPRYLIKTRGQQVTLSCSPISGHRSVSWYQQTPGQGLQFLFEYFSETQRNKGNFPGRFSGRQFSNSRSEMNVSTLELGDSALYLCASSPYPGTEYQPQHFGDGTRLSIL.

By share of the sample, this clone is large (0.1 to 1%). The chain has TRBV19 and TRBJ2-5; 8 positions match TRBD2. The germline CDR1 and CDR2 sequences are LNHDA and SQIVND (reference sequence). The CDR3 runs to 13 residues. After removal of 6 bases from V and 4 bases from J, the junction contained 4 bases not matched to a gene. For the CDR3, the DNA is TGTGCCAGTAGGCTAGCGGGTCGAGAGACCCAGTACTTC. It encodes CASRLAGRETQYF.

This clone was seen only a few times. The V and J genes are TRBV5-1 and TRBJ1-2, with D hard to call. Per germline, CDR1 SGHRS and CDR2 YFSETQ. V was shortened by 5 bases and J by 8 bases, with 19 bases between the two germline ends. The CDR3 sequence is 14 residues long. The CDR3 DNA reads TGCGCCAGCAGACCGAGGCCTTCCCGTGGAGGCTACACCTTC. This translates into CASRPRPSRGGYTF.

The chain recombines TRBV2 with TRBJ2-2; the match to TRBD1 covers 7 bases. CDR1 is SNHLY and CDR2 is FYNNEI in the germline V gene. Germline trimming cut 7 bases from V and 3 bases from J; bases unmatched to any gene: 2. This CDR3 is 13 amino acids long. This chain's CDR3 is CASNRGDTGELFF. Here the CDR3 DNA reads TGTGCCAGCAACAGGGGTGACACCGGGGAGCTGTTTTTT. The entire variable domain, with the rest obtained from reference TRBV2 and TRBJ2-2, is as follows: EPEVTQTPSHQVTQMGQEVILRCVPISNHLYFYWYRQILGQKVEFLVSFYNNEISEKSEIFDDQFSVERPDGSNFTLKIRSTKLEDSAMYFCASNRGDTGELFFGEGSRLTVL.

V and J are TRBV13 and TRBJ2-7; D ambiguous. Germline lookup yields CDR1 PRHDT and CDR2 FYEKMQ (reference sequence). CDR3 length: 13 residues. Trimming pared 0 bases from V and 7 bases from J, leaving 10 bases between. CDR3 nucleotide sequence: TGTGCCAGCAGCTTAGGGGCAGGATGGGAGCAGTACTTC. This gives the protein CASSLGAGWEQYF.

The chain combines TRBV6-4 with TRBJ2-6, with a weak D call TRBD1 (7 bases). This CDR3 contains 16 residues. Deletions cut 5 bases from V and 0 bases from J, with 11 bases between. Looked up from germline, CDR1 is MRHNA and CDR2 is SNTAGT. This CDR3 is CASSSQGGSGANVLTF. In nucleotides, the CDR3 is TGTGCCAGCAGTTCCCAGGGGGGCTCTGGGGCCAACGTCCTGACTTTC.

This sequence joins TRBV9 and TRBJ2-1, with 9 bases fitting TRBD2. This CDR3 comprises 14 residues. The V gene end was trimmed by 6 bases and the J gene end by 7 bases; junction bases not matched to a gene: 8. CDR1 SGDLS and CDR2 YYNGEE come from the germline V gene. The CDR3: CASNHGRGGNEQFF. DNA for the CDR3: TGTGCCAGCAACCACGGGCGGGGGGGTAATGAGCAGTTCTTC.

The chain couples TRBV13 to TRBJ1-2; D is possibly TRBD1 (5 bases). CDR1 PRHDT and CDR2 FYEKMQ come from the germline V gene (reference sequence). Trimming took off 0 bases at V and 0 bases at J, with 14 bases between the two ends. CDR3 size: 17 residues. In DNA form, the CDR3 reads TGTGCCAGCAGCTTAGGCAACTGGGGCACCGCTAACTATGGCTACACCTTC. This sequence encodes CASSLGNWGTANYGYTF.

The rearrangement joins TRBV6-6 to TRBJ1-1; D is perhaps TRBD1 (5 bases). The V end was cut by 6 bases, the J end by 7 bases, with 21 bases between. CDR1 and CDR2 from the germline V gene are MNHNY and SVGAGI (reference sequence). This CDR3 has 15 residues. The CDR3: CASSHHIGRGDEAFF. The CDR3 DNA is TGTGCCAGCAGCCACCACATCGGGAGGGGCGATGAAGCTTTCTTT.

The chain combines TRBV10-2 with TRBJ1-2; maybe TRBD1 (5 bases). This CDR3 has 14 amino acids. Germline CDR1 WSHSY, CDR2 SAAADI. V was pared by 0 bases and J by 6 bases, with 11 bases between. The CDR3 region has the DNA TGCGCCAGCAGTGAGTCGACGGGGGGAAATGGCTACACCTTC. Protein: CASSESTGGNGYTF.

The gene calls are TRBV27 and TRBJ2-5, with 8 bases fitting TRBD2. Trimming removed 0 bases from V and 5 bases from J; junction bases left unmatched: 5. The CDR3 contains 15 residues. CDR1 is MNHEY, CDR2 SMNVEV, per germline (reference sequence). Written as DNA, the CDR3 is TGTGCCAGCAGTTTATCGGGACTAGTCTGGGAGACCCAGTACTTC. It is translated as CASSLSGLVWETQYF.

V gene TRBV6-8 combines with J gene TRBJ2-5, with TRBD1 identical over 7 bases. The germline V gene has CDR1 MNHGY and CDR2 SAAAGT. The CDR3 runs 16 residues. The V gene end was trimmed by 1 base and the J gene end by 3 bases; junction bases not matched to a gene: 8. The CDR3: CASSYCSGQLKETQYF. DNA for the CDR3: TGTGCCAGCAGTTACTGTTCGGGACAGCTTAAAGAGACCCAGTACTTC.

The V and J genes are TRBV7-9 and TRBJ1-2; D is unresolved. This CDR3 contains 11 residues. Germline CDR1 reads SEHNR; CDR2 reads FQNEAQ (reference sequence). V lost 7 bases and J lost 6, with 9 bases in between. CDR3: CASKVPDGYTF. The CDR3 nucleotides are TGTGCCAGCAAGGTCCCAGATGGCTACACCTTC.

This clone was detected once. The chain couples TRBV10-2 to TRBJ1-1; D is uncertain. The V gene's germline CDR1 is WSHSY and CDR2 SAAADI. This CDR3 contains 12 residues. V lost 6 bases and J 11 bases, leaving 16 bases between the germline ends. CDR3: CASRDLGETAFF. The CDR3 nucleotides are TGCGCCAGCAGGGACCTTGGGGAGACGGCTTTCTTT.

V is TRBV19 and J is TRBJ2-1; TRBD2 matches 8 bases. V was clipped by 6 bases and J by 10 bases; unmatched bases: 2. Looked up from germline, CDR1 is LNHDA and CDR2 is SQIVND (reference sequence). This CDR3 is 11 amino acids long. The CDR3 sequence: CASSRGGEQFF. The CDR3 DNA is TGTGCCAGTAGCCGCGGGGGGGAGCAGTTCTTC.

The CDR3 region is CASSPGQVNLYGYTF. The CDR3 DNA reads as TGTGCCAGCTCACCTGGACAGGTCAACCTCTATGGCTACACCTTC. The chain uses TRBV18 and TRBJ1-2, with 7 bases that match TRBD1. V was pared by 3 bases and J by 4 bases, with 8 bases of the junction left unmatched. The CDR3 extends over 15 amino acids. The germline CDR1 and CDR2 sequences are KGHSH and LQKENI.

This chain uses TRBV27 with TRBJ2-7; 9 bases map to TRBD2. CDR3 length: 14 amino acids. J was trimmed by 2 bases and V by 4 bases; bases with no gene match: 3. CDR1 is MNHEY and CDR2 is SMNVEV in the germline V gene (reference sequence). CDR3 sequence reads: CASSWAGGPYEQYF. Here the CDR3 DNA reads TGTGCCAGCAGTTGGGCGGGGGGGCCCTACGAGCAGTACTTC.

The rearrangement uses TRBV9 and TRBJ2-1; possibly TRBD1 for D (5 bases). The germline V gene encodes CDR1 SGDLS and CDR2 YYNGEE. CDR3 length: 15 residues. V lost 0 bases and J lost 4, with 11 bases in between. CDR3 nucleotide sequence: TGTGCCAGCAGCGTAGGGGGCAGCCTATACAATGAGCAGTTCTTC. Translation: CASSVGGSLYNEQFF.

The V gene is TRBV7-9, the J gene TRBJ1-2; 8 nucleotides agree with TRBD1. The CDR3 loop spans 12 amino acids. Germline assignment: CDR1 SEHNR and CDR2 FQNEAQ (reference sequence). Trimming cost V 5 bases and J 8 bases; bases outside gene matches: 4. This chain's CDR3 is CASSPGTGGYTF. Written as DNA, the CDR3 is TGTGCCAGCAGCCCCGGGACAGGCGGCTACACCTTC. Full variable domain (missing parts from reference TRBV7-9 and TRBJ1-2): DTGVSQNPRHKITKRGQNVTFRCDPISEHNRLYWYRQTLGQGPEFLTYFQNEAQLEKSRLLSDRFSAERPKGSFSTLEIQRTEQGDSAMYLCASSPGTGGYTFGSGTRLTVV.

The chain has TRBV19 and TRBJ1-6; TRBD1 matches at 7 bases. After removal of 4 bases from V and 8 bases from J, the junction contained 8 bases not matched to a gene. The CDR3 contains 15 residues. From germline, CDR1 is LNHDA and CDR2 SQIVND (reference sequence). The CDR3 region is CASSKPTGSDSPLHF. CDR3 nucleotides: TGTGCCAGTAGTAAGCCGACAGGGTCGGATTCACCCCTCCACTTT.

The CDR3 bases are TGTGCCAGCAGCCCATCGACAGAGGAGAATTCACCCCTCCACTTT. Its protein is CASSPSTEENSPLHF. This chain uses TRBV11-2 with TRBJ1-6; D may be TRBD1 (5 bases). CDR1 is SGHAT, CDR2 FQNNGV, per germline. V was trimmed by 5 bases and J by 7 bases, leaving 15 bases between them. CDR3 length equals 15 residues.

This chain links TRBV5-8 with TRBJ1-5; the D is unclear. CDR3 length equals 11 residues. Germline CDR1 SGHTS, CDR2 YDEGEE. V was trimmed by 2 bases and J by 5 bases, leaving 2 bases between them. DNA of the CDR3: TGTGCCAGCAGCTTTCATCAGCCCCAGCATTTT. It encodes CASSFHQPQHF.

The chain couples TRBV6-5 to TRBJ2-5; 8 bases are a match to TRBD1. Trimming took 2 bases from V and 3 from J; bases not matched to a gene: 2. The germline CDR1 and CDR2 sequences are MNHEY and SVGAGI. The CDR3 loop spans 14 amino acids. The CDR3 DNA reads TGTGCCAGCAGTTACACGGACAGGGAAGAGACCCAGTACTTC. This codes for CASSYTDREETQYF.

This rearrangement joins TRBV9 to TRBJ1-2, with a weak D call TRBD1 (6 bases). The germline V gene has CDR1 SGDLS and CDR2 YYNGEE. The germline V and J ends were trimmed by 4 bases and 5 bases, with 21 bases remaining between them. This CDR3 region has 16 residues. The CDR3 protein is CASSLHEGGGAYGYTF. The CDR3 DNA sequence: TGTGCCAGCAGCCTCCACGAGGGTGGGGGGGCGTATGGCTACACCTTC.

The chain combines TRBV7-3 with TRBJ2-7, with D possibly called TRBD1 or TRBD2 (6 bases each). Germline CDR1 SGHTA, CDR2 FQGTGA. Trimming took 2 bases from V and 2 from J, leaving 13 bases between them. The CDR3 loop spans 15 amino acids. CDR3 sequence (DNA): TGTGCCAGCAGCTTATTTGGGGGGCCGACCTACGAGCAGTACTTC. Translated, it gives CASSLFGGPTYEQYF.

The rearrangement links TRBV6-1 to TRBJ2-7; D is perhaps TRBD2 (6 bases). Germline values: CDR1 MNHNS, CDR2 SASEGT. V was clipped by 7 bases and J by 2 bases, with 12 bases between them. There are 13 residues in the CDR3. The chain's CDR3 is CASTRLGAYEQYF. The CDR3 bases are TGTGCCAGCACGAGACTAGGGGCCTACGAGCAGTACTTC.

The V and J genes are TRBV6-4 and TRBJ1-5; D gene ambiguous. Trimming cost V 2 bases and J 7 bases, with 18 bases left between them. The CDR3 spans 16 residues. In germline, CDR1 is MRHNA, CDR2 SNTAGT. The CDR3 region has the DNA TGTGCCAGCAGTGACAAGAGGACGGGGAAGGACCAGCCCCAGCATTTT. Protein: CASSDKRTGKDQPQHF.

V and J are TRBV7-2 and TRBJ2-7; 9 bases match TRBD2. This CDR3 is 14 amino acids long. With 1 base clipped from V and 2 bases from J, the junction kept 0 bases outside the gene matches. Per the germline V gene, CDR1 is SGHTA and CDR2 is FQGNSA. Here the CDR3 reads CASSLGTSAYEQYF. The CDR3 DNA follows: TGTGCCAGCAGCTTAGGGACTAGCGCCTACGAGCAGTACTTC.